A selection of T cell receptor beta chains follows, all from one sample in a study of human T cells and chemical hapten exposure. MiXCR was run by TCRdb on the RACE reads, yielding one entry per CDR3 protein. The sample includes about 120,000 distinct CDR3 sequences, roughly 15% of them seen just once. The sequencing used whole blood, collected in connection with sensitization to the hapten diphenylcyclopropenone (DPC). The receptors come from a man aged 18 to 29 with alopecia areata. Some clones in this sample may be carry-over from other donors' samples. The CDR3 runs from the conserved cysteine through the conserved F or W.

TRBJ1-6 | TRBV7-6 | CATRDRLNSPLHF
TRBJ2-7 | TRBV12-3/TRBV12-4 | CASSPGTGDRYEQYF
TRBJ1-1 | TRBV6-1 | CASSSPGDTEAFF
TRBJ2-5 | TRBV7-2 | CATRIRTEETQYF
TRBJ2-3 | TRBV4-3 | CASSQRTADTQYF
TRBJ2-5 | TRBV5-1 | CASSLGDRQETQYF
TRBJ2-5 | TRBV29-1 | CSVTREEETQYF
TRBJ1-1 | TRBV20-1 | CSAISGETEAFF
TRBJ2-1 | TRBV7-8 | CASSLGQRAYNERFF
TRBJ1-1 | TRBV20-1 | CSARGRHLEAFF
TRBJ1-5 | TRBV4-1 | CASSLQGEGIGQPQHF
TRBJ1-6 | TRBV9 | CASSVVGPTNSPLHF
TRBJ1-2 | TRBV2 | CASSEGPGYGYTF
TRBJ2-7 | TRBV5-1 | CASTSYSYEQYF
TRBJ2-1 | TRBV27 | CASGGQGVYNEQFF
TRBJ2-1 | TRBV7-9 | CASSLEQGYNEQFF
TRBJ2-4 | TRBV10-2 | CASSESIPIQYF
TRBJ1-5 | TRBV27 | CASSLAGTRINQPQHF
TRBJ2-1 | TRBV27 | CASSFPSGGIHKQFF
TRBJ1-2 | TRBV9 | CASSVEGQPTNYGYTF
TRBJ2-2 | TRBV12-3/TRBV12-4 | CASRLGISTSGELFF
TRBJ2-3 | TRBV4-3 | CASSQETSTDTQYF
TRBJ1-1 | TRBV12-5 | CASGGRPKDSFTEAFF
TRBJ2-1 | TRBV4-3 | CASSQEEGDEQFF
TRBJ2-3 | TRBV4-1 | CASSQGSGGPTDTQYF
TRBJ2-7 | TRBV6-5 | CASIQGQGPIYEQYF